The T cell receptor (beta chain) described here comes from a study of blood T cell repertoires in COVID-19. Overall study context: PBMCs, B-cell-depleted T cells, or T cells provided the cDNA or gDNA that made up the material.

Original processing methods: Amplifying reference gene primers gave estimates of nucleated cell counts. Libraries were prepared by immunoSEQ multiplex PCR; TCRdb keeps only in-frame clonotypes and omits some of them. V, J and clone size derive from that table, while D and trimming were established from the DNA sequence. This table has about 260,000 clones, approximately 79% appearing once. Trimming took 4 bases from V and 7 from J, leaving 14 bases between them. The CDR3 is made up of 15 amino acids. CDR1 ENHRY and CDR2 SYGVKD come from the germline V gene. Cohorts were based on clinical histories the participants reported.

Material: PBMCs or T cells enriched from blood (not recorded which). The sequence was collected from a man aged 25 to 40 with acute COVID-19. The chain links TRBV10-3 to TRBJ1-6; D gene uncertain. The CDR3 DNA sequence: TGTGCCATCAGTGTCGACCGTTCGACAAATTCACCCCTCCACTTT. Its protein is CAISVDRSTNSPLHF.